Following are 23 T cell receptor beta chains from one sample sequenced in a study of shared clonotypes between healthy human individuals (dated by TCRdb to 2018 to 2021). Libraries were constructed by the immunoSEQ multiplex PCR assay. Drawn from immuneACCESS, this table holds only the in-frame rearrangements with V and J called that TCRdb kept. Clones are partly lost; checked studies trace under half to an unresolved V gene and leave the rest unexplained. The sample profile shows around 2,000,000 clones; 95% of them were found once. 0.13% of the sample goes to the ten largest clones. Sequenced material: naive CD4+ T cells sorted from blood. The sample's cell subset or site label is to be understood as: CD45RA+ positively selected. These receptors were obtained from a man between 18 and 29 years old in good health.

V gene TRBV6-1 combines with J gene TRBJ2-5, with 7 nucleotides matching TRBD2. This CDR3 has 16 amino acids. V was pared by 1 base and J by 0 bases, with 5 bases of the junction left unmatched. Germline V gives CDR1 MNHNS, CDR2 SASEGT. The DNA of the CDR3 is TGTGCCAGCAGTGAAGGGGGGGGGAGTTACCAAGAGACCCAGTACTTC. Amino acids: CASSEGGGSYQETQYF.

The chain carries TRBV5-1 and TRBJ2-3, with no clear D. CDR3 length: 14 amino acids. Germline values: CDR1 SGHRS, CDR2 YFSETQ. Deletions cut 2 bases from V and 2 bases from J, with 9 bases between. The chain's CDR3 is CASSFMWATDTQYF. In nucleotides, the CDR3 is TGCGCCAGCAGCTTCATGTGGGCCACAGATACGCAGTATTTT. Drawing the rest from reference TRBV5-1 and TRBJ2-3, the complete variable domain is KAGVTQTPRYLIKTRGQQVTLSCSPISGHRSVSWYQQTPGQGLQFLFEYFSETQRNKGNFPGRFSGRQFSNSRSEMNVSTLELGDSALYLCASSFMWATDTQYFGPGTRLTVL.

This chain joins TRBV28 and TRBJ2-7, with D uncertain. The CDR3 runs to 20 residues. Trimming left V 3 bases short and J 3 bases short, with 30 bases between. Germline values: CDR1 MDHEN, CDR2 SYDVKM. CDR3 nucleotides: TGTGCCAGCAGTTTGGGCCCCCCACCCTTTACACAGACACGGAACTACGAGCAGTACTTC. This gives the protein CASSLGPPPFTQTRNYEQYF.

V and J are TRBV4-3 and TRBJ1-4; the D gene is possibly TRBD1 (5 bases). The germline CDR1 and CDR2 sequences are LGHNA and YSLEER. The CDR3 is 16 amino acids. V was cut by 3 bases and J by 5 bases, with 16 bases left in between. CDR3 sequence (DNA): TGCGCCAGCAGCCAGGGGAGGAAAGGGGTAAATGAAAAACTGTTTTTT. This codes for CASSQGRKGVNEKLFF.

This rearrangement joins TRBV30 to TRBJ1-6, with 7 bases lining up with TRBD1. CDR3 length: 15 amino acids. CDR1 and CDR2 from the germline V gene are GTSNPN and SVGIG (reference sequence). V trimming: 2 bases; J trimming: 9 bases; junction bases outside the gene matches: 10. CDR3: CAWSIQGERASPLHF. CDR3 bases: TGTGCCTGGAGTATTCAGGGGGAGCGGGCTTCACCCCTCCACTTT.

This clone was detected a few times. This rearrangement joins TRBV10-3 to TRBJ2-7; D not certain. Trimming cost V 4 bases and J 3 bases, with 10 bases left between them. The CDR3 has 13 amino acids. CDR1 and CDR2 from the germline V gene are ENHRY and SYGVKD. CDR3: CAISARRNYEQYF. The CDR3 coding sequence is TGTGCCATCAGTGCTAGGAGAAACTACGAGCAGTACTTC.

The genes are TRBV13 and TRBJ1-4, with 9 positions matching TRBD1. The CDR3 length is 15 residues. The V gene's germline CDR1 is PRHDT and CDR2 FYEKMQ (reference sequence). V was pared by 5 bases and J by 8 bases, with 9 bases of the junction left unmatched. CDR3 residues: CASSLQTGGGEKLFF. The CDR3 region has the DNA TGTGCCAGCAGCCTTCAGACAGGGGGTGGAGAAAAACTGTTTTTT. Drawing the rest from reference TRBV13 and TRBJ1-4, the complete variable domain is AAGVIQSPRHLIKEKRETATLKCYPIPRHDTVYWYQQGPGQDPQFLISFYEKMQSDKGSIPDRFSAQQFSDYHSELNMSSLELGDSALYFCASSLQTGGGEKLFFGSGTQLSVL.

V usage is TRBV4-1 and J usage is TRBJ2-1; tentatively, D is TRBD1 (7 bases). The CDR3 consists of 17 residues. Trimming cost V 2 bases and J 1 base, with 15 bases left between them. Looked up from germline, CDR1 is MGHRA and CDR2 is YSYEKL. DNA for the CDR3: TGCGCCAGCAGCCAAACGGAGGGCAGGGGGTCCTACAATGAGCAGTTCTTC. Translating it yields CASSQTEGRGSYNEQFF.

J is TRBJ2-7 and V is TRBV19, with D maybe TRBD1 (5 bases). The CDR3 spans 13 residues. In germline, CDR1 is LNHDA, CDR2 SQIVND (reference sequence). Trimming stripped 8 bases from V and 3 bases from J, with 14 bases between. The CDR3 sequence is CASVPGQFYEQYF. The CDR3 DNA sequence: TGTGCCAGTGTACCAGGGCAGTTCTACGAGCAGTACTTC.

CDR3 amino acids: CASSKETGAQTEAFF. As DNA, the CDR3 is TGTGCCAGCAGCAAGGAGACGGGGGCTCAAACTGAAGCTTTCTTT. V gene TRBV5-6 combines with J gene TRBJ1-1, with D maybe TRBD1 (6 bases). Germline loops: CDR1 SGHDT, CDR2 YYEEEE. The CDR3 sequence is 15 residues long. Trimming cost V 4 bases and J 5 bases, with 18 bases left between them.

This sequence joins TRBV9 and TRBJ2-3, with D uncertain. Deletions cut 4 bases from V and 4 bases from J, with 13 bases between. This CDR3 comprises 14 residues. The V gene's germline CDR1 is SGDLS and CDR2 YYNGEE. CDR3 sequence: CASSQGLVADTQYF. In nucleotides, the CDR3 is TGTGCCAGCAGCCAAGGGCTAGTGGCAGATACGCAGTATTTT.

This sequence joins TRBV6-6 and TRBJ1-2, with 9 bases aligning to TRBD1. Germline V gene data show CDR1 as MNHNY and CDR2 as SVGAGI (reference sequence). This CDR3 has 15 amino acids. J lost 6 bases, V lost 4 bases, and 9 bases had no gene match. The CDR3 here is CASSSISGTGNGYTF. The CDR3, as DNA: TGTGCCAGCAGTTCTATTTCCGGGACAGGGAATGGCTACACCTTC.

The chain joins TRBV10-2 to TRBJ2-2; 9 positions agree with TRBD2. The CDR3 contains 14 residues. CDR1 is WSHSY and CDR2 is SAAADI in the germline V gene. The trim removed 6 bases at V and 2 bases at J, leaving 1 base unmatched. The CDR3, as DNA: TGCGCCAGCAGGACTAGCGGAAACACCGGGGAGCTGTTTTTT. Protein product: CASRTSGNTGELFF.

CDR3 residues: CASSFGSNEQFF. The CDR3 nucleotides read TGTGCCAGCAGCTTCGGGAGCAATGAGCAGTTCTTC. The chain recombines TRBV11-2 with TRBJ2-1, with D perhaps matching TRBD2 (6 bases). The germline CDR1 and CDR2 sequences are SGHAT and FQNNGV. This CDR3 is 12 amino acids long. Trimming shortened V by 3 bases and J by 6 bases, and 6 bases separated the two germline ends.

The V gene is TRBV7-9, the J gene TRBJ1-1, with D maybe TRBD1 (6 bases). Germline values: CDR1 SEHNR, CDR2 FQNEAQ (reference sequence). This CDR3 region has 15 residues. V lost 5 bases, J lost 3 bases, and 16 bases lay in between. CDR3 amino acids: CASSVLQGFYTEAFF. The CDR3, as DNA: TGTGCCAGCAGCGTACTACAGGGATTTTACACTGAAGCTTTCTTT.

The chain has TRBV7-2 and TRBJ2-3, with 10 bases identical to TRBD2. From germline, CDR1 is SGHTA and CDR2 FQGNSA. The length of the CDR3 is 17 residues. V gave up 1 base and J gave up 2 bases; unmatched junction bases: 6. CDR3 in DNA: TGTGCCAGCAGCTTAGGCCCTCTAGCGGGAGACACAGATACGCAGTATTTT. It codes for CASSLGPLAGDTDTQYF.

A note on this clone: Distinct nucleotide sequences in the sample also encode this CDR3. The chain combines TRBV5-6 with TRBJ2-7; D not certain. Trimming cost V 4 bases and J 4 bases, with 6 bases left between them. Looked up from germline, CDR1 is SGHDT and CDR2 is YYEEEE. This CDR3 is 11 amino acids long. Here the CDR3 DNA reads TGTGCCAGCAGCCTCCAGTACGAGCAGTACTTC. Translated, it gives CASSLQYEQYF. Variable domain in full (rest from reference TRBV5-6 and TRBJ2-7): DAGVTQSPTHLIKTRGQQVTLRCSPKSGHDTVSWYQQALGQGPQFIFQYYEEEERQRGNFPDRFSGHQFPNYSSELNVNALLLGDSALYLCASSLQYEQYFGPGTRLTVT.

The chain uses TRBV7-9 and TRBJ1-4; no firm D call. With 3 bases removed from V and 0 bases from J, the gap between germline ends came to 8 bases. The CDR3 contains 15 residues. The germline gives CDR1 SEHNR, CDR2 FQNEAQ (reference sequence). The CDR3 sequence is CASSLEGATNEKLFF. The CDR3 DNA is TGTGCCAGCAGCTTGGAGGGTGCAACTAATGAAAAACTGTTTTTT.

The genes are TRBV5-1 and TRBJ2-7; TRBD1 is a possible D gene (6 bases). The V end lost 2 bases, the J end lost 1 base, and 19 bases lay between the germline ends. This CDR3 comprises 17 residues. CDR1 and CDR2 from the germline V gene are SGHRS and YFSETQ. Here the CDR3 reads CASSFFPPTGKSYEQYF. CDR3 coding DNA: TGCGCCAGCAGCTTCTTCCCCCCTACAGGGAAATCCTACGAGCAGTACTTC.

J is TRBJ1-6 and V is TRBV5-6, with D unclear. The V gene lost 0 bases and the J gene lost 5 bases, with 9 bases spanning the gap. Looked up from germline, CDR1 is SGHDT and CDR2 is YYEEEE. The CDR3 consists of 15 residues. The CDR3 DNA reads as TGTGCCAGCAGCTTGGGGCAGTTAAATAATTCACCCCTCCACTTT. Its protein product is CASSLGQLNNSPLHF. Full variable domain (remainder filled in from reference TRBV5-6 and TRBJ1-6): DAGVTQSPTHLIKTRGQQVTLRCSPKSGHDTVSWYQQALGQGPQFIFQYYEEEERQRGNFPDRFSGHQFPNYSSELNVNALLLGDSALYLCASSLGQLNNSPLHFGNGTRLTVT.

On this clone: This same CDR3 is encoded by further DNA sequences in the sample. The CDR3 region is CASSLSSGAYNEQFF. In DNA, the CDR3 is TGCGCCAGCAGCTTATCTAGCGGGGCTTACAATGAGCAGTTCTTC. The rearrangement uses TRBV5-1 and TRBJ2-1; 9 bases match TRBD2. Trimming cost V 2 bases and J 4 bases; bases outside gene matches: 4. This CDR3 is built from 15 residues. Germline CDR1 is SGHRS and CDR2 is YFSETQ.

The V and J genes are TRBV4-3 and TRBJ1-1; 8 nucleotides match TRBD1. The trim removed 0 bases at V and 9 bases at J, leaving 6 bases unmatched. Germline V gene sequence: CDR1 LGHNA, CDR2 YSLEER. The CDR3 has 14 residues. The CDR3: CASSQDGARGQAFF. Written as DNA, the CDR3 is TGCGCCAGCAGCCAAGATGGGGCCAGGGGGCAAGCTTTCTTT.

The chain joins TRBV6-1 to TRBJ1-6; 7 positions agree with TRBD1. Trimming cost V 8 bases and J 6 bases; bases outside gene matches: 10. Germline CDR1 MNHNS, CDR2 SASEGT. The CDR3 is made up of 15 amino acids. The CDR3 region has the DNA TGTGCCAGCGCAATACCGGGACAGATTAATTCACCCCTCCACTTT. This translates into CASAIPGQINSPLHF.